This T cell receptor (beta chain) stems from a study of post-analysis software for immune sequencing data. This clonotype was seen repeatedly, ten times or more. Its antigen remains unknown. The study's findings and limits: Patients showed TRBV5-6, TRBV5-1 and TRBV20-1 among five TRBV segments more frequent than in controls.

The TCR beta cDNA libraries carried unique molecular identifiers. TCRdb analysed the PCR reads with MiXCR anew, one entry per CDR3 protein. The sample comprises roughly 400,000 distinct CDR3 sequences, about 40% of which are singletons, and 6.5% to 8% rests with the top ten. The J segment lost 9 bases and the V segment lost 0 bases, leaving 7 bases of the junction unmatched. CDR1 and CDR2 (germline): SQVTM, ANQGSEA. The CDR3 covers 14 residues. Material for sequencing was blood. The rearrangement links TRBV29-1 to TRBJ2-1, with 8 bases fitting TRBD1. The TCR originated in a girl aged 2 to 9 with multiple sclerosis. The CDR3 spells CSVEDRGLAGEQFF. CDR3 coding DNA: TGCAGCGTTGAAGACAGGGGGCTGGCTGGTGAGCAGTTCTTC.